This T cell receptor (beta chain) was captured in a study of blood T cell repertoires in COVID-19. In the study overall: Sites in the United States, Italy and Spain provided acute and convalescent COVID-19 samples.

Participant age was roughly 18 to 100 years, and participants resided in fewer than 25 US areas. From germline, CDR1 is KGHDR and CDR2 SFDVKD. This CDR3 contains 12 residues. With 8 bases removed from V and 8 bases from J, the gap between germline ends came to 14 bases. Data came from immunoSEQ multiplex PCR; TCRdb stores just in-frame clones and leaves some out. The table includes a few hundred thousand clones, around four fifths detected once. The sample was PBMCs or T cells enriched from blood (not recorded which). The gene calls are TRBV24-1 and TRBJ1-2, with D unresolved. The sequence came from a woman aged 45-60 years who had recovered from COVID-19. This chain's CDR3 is CATIGLAGGYTF. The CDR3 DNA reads TGTGCCACCATCGGATTGGCCGGGGGCTACACCTTC.